Sequencing of this T cell receptor beta chain was carried out in a study of blood T cell repertoires in COVID-19. Study-wide context: The study drew acute and convalescent COVID-19 samples from the United States, Italy and Spain.

Original processing methods: Nucleated cell counts were estimated from reference gene primer amplification. The assay was immunoSEQ multiplex PCR, and TCRdb's table has in-frame clones only and misses some. V and J calls and clone size are copied from that table; D and trimming were computed from the DNA. In the table there are approximately 91,000 clones, 87% of which are singletons. This clone was picked up a small number of times. The ends were cut back, 6 bases at V and 4 bases at J, with 19 bases in the middle. Germline values: CDR1 SGHDT, CDR2 YYEEEE. The CDR3 runs 15 residues. This clonotype was sampled from a man in his 70s with acute or convalescent COVID-19. Sequencing was performed on peripheral blood. The chain joins TRBV5-6 to TRBJ1-1; D possibly corresponds to TRBD1 (5 bases). This chain's CDR3 is CASNPGGGWFTEAFF. As DNA, the CDR3 is TGTGCCAGCAATCCCGGCGGGGGGTGGTTCACTGAAGCTTTCTTT.